This T cell receptor (beta chain) was sequenced during a study of cytomegalovirus exposure and HLA in healthy donors. Findings and limits, study-wide: Links to common viral pathogens appeared, in a later analysis, for several of the most significant clusters.

Comment on this clone: No antigen is known for it.

Germline V CDR1 and CDR2: KGHSH, LQKENI. This CDR3 spans 14 amino acids. With V trimmed by 5 bases and J by 4 bases, 5 bases remained unmatched. Amplification used 60 Vbeta primers and 13 Jbeta primers. TCRdb keeps only in-frame clones here, not all; method: immunoSEQ multiplex PCR. The sample yields about 91,000 clones, around 90% seen once. The receptor was derived from a man aged 18 to 35 in good health and CMV-seronegative. This chain connects TRBV18 to TRBJ2-5; 9 bases line up with TRBD2. Sequencing input: PBMCs. The chain's CDR3 is CASSTAGGVETQYF. In nucleotides, the CDR3 is TGTGCCAGCTCAACGGCGGGAGGGGTAGAGACCCAGTACTTC.